These 32 T cell receptor beta chains were all obtained from the same sample, sequenced in a study of T cells in women clearing cervical HPV infection (dated by TCRdb to the late 2010s). Libraries were built with the immunoSEQ multiplex PCR assay. The clones in this table, taken by TCRdb from immuneACCESS, are in-frame only. Not every clone is retained; where verified, under half of the shortfall comes from an unresolved V gene, and the cause of the rest is unknown. The sample's table lists a count of tens of thousands of clones. In total, the top ten clones hold 4.5% to 5% of the sample. Sequencing was carried out using blood buffy coat. Receptor source: a woman between 18 and 70 years old with a cervical HPV16 infection that either progressed to CIN3+ or cleared (not recorded which).

With respect to this clone: The read ends 3 residues early relative to the CDR3; the germline J gene fills the gap. V is TRBV11-2 and J is TRBJ1-2, with 8 bases matching TRBD1. Germline-derived CDR1 and CDR2 are SGHAT and FQNNGV. The CDR3 runs to 13 residues. The covered CDR3 bases are TGTGCCAGCAGCTCCGGACAGGGACGCGGC. This codes for CASSSGQGRG. The full CDR3 protein reads CASSSGQGRGYTF.

As regards this clone: The read halts 3 residues ahead of the CDR3 end, with the missing end drawn from the germline J gene. This rearrangement joins TRBV5-1 to TRBJ1-4; weak D call: TRBD1 (6 bases). The CDR3 extends over 15 amino acids. Germline V gives CDR1 SGHRS, CDR2 YFSETQ. The CDR3 protein is CASSPGQLGNSPLFF. The CDR3 DNA, read in part, is TGCGCCAGCAGCCCAGGACAGCTCGGTAATTCACCA.

As concerns this clone: The read terminates 3 residues ahead of where the CDR3 ends, so the germline J gene completes it. V usage is TRBV20-1 and J usage is TRBJ1-6; 7 nucleotides line up with TRBD1. The V gene's germline CDR1 is DFQATT and CDR2 SNEGSKA (reference sequence). V trimming: 6 bases; J trimming: 1 base; junction bases outside the gene matches: 3. The CDR3 consists of 14 residues. CDR3 DNA (partial): TGCAGTGCGGGGACAGTTTCCTATAATTCACCC. This translates into CSAGTVSYNSP. From start to end, the CDR3 is CSAGTVSYNSPLHF.

In regard to this clone: The CDR3 end lies 3 residues beyond the end of the read and is filled in from the germline J gene. Other DNA sequences in the sample encode the same CDR3. The chain couples TRBV18 to TRBJ2-1, with D possibly being TRBD2 (7 bases). This CDR3 region has 17 residues. Germline V gene data show CDR1 as KGHSH and CDR2 as LQKENI. Trimming cost V 3 bases and J 2 bases, with 17 bases left between them. The CDR3 loop is CASSPSYRGATYNEQFF. Incomplete CDR3 DNA: TGTGCCAGCTCACCCTCCTATCGGGGGGCTACCTACAATGAG.

Worth noting for this clone: The CDR3 extends 3 residues past the end of the read, so its final part is completed from the germline J gene. This chain uses TRBV11-2 with TRBJ2-7, with D possibly being TRBD2 (6 bases). The length of the CDR3 is 15 residues. Trimming took off 1 base at V and 1 base at J, with 11 bases between the two ends. The germline V gene encodes CDR1 SGHAT and CDR2 FQNNGV. This CDR3 reads CASSLVGTPSYEQYF. CDR3 bases read: TGTGCCAGCAGCTTAGTTGGGACTCCTTCCTACGAG. Together with reference TRBV11-2 and TRBJ2-7, the CDR3 gives the full variable domain: EAGVAQSPRYKIIEKRQSVAFWCNPISGHATLYWYQQILGQGPKLLIQFQNNGVVDDSQLPKDRFSAERLKGVDSTLKIQPAKLEDSAVYLCASSLVGTPSYEQYFGPGTRLTVT.

On this clone: The missing CDR3 end, 3 residues past where the read stops, is filled in from the germline J gene. This chain connects TRBV11-2 to TRBJ2-7; D unclear. V was cut by 2 bases and J by 6 bases, with 8 bases left in between. CDR1 is SGHAT and CDR2 is FQNNGV in the germline V gene. The CDR3 sequence is 12 residues long. The chain's CDR3 is CASSLTHTEQYF. CDR3 DNA (partial): TGTGCCAGCAGCTTAACGCACACCGAG.

About this clone itself: The observed sequence ends 3 residues before the CDR3 terminus, with the missing tail filled in from the germline J gene. The gene calls are TRBV5-1 and TRBJ2-2; TRBD2 matches 7 bases. The germline gives CDR1 SGHRS, CDR2 YFSETQ. The CDR3 is made up of 16 amino acids. The junction had 3 bases not matched to a gene; V was cut back by 1 base and J by 0 bases. CDR3 DNA (partial): TGCGCCAGCAGCTTGTCAACTAGCGCGAACACCGGGGAG. It yields the protein CASSLSTSANTGE. The CDR3 in full is CASSLSTSANTGELFF. The whole variable domain, filled in from reference TRBV5-1 and TRBJ2-2, reads KAGVTQTPRYLIKTRGQQVTLSCSPISGHRSVSWYQQTPGQGLQFLFEYFSETQRNKGNFPGRFSGRQFSNSRSEMNVSTLELGDSALYLCASSLSTSANTGELFFGEGSRLTVL.

About this clone itself: Read coverage stops 3 residues before the CDR3 terminus; the germline J gene supplies the remainder. This chain uses TRBV7-3 with TRBJ2-3, with TRBD2 identical over 11 bases. Germline-derived CDR1 and CDR2 are SGHTA and FQGTGA. V lost 5 bases, J lost 5 bases, and 6 bases stayed unmatched. The CDR3 sequence is 15 residues long. CDR3 protein: CASSISGGAGDTQYF. CDR3 bases read: TGTGCCAGCAGCATTAGCGGGGGGGCAGGAGATACG.

Worth noting for this clone: The CDR3 goes on 3 residues after the read ends, and that part is filled in from the germline J gene. This chain links TRBV5-1 with TRBJ1-1, with D maybe TRBD1 (6 bases). The V gene lost 2 bases and the J gene lost 0 bases, with 14 bases spanning the gap. CDR1 is SGHRS and CDR2 is YFSETQ in the germline V gene. The CDR3 runs to 16 residues. Incomplete CDR3 DNA: TGCGCCAGCAGCTTCGGCCCGGGACATTTGAACACTGAA. Translating gives CASSFGPGHLNTE. The complete CDR3 protein is CASSFGPGHLNTEAFF. Full variable domain (missing parts from reference TRBV5-1 and TRBJ1-1): KAGVTQTPRYLIKTRGQQVTLSCSPISGHRSVSWYQQTPGQGLQFLFEYFSETQRNKGNFPGRFSGRQFSNSRSEMNVSTLELGDSALYLCASSFGPGHLNTEAFFGQGTRLTVV.

Of note for this clone: The read gets to within 3 residues of the CDR3 end, and the germline J gene fills in the rest. The chain uses TRBV5-1 and TRBJ2-5; 8 bases match TRBD1. The trim removed 1 base at V and 4 bases at J, leaving 6 bases unmatched. Germline CDR1 SGHRS, CDR2 YFSETQ. There are 15 residues in the CDR3. The CDR3 sequence: CASSLYNRGTETQYF. CDR3 bases read: TGCGCCAGCAGCTTGTATAACAGGGGGACAGAGACC.

As to this clone: Read coverage stops 3 residues before the CDR3 terminus; the germline J gene supplies the remainder. The chain is built from TRBV19 and TRBJ2-5, with TRBD1 identical over 8 bases. The CDR3 contains 13 residues. Per germline, CDR1 LNHDA and CDR2 SQIVND (reference sequence). V shed 5 bases, J shed 4 bases, and the junction held 3 bases outside the gene matches. The covered CDR3 bases are TGTGCCAGTAGTGCAACAGGGGGAGAGACC. Its translation: CASSATGGET. From start to end, the CDR3 is CASSATGGETQYF.

With regard to this clone: The read terminates 3 residues before the CDR3 end, so the remaining end is supplied by the germline J gene. The chain couples TRBV7-9 to TRBJ1-2; unclear D gene. Germline values: CDR1 SEHNR, CDR2 FQNEAQ (reference sequence). V gave up 4 bases and J gave up 2 bases, with 11 bases separating them. There are 14 residues in the CDR3. CDR3 region: CASSSVSGNYGYTF. The sequenced part of the CDR3 DNA is TGTGCCAGCAGCTCAGTTTCAGGAAACTATGGC.

A note on this clone: The read ends 3 residues early relative to the CDR3; the germline J gene fills the gap. The rearrangement joins TRBV7-6 to TRBJ2-5; either TRBD1 or TRBD2 may supply D (5 bases each). The V end was cut by 3 bases, the J end by 4 bases, with 9 bases between. Germline CDR1 and CDR2: SGHVS and FNYEAQ. This CDR3 comprises 13 residues. This CDR3 reads CASSLRGGETQYF. CDR3 DNA, as far as it was read: TGTGCCAGCAGCTTGAGGGGTGGAGAGACC.

Remarks on this clone: The CDR3 end lies 3 residues beyond the end of the read and is filled in from the germline J gene. The chain uses TRBV19 and TRBJ2-1; D call uncertain. The V end was cut by 10 bases, the J end by 8 bases, with 18 bases between. Germline CDR1 is LNHDA and CDR2 is SQIVND (reference sequence). The CDR3 covers 13 residues. CDR3 region: CAIQAHRVHEQFF. Partial CDR3 DNA: TGTGCCATCCAAGCTCATAGGGTCCATGAG. Variable domain in full (rest from reference TRBV19 and TRBJ2-1): DGGITQSPKYLFRKEGQNVTLSCEQNLNHDAMYWYRQDPGQGLRLIYYSQIVNDFQKGDIAEGYSVSREKKESFPLTVTSAQKNPTAFYLCAIQAHRVHEQFFGPGTRLTVL.

Regarding this clone: The observed sequence ends 3 residues before the CDR3 terminus, with the missing tail filled in from the germline J gene. The chain links TRBV28 to TRBJ1-2; TRBD1 is a possible D gene (6 bases). Germline V gene data show CDR1 as MDHEN and CDR2 as SYDVKM. The CDR3 extends over 15 amino acids. CDR3 region: CASSYHRVGPDTYTF. The covered CDR3 bases are TGTGCCAGCAGTTACCACAGGGTGGGTCCAGATACC.

In the case of this clone: Read data end 3 residues before the CDR3 end; the end is taken from the germline J gene. The chain combines TRBV11-2 with TRBJ1-1, with no clear D. The CDR3 loop spans 13 amino acids. CDR1 and CDR2 from the germline V gene are SGHAT and FQNNGV. The V and J ends lost 1 base and 6 bases respectively, with 9 bases between them. The CDR3 loop is CASSLVAKSEAFF. Incomplete CDR3 DNA: TGTGCCAGCAGCTTAGTAGCAAAGTCTGAA.

Remarks on this clone: The read ends 3 residues early relative to the CDR3; the germline J gene fills the gap. The chain joins TRBV10-3 to TRBJ2-6; D is undetermined. The V end was cut by 7 bases, the J end by 2 bases, with 6 bases between. This CDR3 has 13 residues. Germline-derived CDR1 and CDR2 are ENHRY and SYGVKD. The CDR3 sequence: CAINEAGANVLTF. CDR3 DNA, as far as it was read: TGTGCCATCAACGAGGCTGGGGCCAACGTC.

A note on this clone: Read sequence stops 3 residues before the CDR3 end, and the germline J gene provides the missing end. The chain recombines TRBV18 with TRBJ2-3, with D unclear. The CDR3 is 15 amino acids. Germline V gene sequence: CDR1 KGHSH, CDR2 LQKENI. V lost 2 bases, J lost 5 bases, and 14 bases lay in between. The CDR3 spells CASSPKPHSLDTQYF. The part of the CDR3 DNA that was read is TGTGCCAGCTCACCAAAGCCCCATTCTCTAGATACG.

Note on this clone: The read ends 3 residues shy of where the CDR3 ends; the end is completed using the germline J gene. The rearrangement links TRBV18 to TRBJ2-7, with D possibly being TRBD1 (5 bases). CDR3 length: 14 residues. Germline V gene sequence: CDR1 KGHSH, CDR2 LQKENI. The ends were cut back, 2 bases at V and 3 bases at J, with 11 bases in the middle. The covered CDR3 bases are TGTGCCAGCTCACCAGGATCAGGGAACTACGAG. Protein product: CASSPGSGNYE. In full, the CDR3 is CASSPGSGNYEQYF. The full variable domain, rest sourced from reference TRBV18 and TRBJ2-7, is NAGVMQNPRHLVRRRGQEARLRCSPMKGHSHVYWYRQLPEEGLKFMVYLQKENIIDESGMPKERFSAEFPKEGPSILRIQQVVRGDSAAYFCASSPGSGNYEQYFGPGTRLTVT.

As to this clone: Read sequence stops 3 residues before the CDR3 end, and the germline J gene provides the missing end. The chain recombines TRBV12-3 or TRBV12-4 with TRBJ2-1; 9 bases fit TRBD2. With 1 base clipped from V and 5 bases from J, the junction kept 3 bases outside the gene matches. The CDR3 covers 15 residues. The CDR3 spells CASSLESSGNNEQFF. CDR3 DNA (partial): TGTGCCAGCAGTTTAGAGTCTAGCGGGAACAATGAG.

CDR3 sequence reads: CASSFRLAGSTDTQYF. The CDR3 DNA, read in part, is TGCGCCAGCAGCTTCCGACTAGCGGGAAGCACAGATACG. This chain joins TRBV5-1 and TRBJ2-3; TRBD2 matches at 11 bases. Read coverage stops 3 residues before the CDR3 terminus; the germline J gene supplies the remainder. Germline V gene sequence: CDR1 SGHRS, CDR2 YFSETQ. The ends lost 2 bases at V and 0 bases at J; junction bases unmatched: 2. This CDR3 spans 16 amino acids. Looking up the rest from reference TRBV5-1 and TRBJ2-3 gives the full variable domain: KAGVTQTPRYLIKTRGQQVTLSCSPISGHRSVSWYQQTPGQGLQFLFEYFSETQRNKGNFPGRFSGRQFSNSRSEMNVSTLELGDSALYLCASSFRLAGSTDTQYFGPGTRLTVL.

With respect to this clone: The observed sequence ends 3 residues before the CDR3 terminus, with the missing tail filled in from the germline J gene. The gene calls are TRBV19 and TRBJ2-1, with 9 bases identical to TRBD2. V trimming: 2 bases; J trimming: 9 bases; junction bases outside the gene matches: 8. The CDR3 runs 15 residues. Germline V gene sequence: CDR1 LNHDA, CDR2 SQIVND (reference sequence). Here the CDR3 reads CASSIQRGEEVEQFF. The sequenced CDR3 bases are TGTGCCAGTAGTATACAGCGGGGGGAGGAGGTTGAG. The whole variable domain, remainder taken from reference TRBV19 and TRBJ2-1, is DGGITQSPKYLFRKEGQNVTLSCEQNLNHDAMYWYRQDPGQGLRLIYYSQIVNDFQKGDIAEGYSVSREKKESFPLTVTSAQKNPTAFYLCASSIQRGEEVEQFFGPGTRLTVL.

The DNA read from the CDR3 is TGTGCCAGCAGCTTCCGGGACAGGGACAATGAG. Translating gives CASSFRDRDNE. The whole CDR3 sequence is CASSFRDRDNEQFF. V gene TRBV13 combines with J gene TRBJ2-1; 9 bases align to TRBD1. Read sequence stops 3 residues before the CDR3 end, and the germline J gene provides the missing end. V gave up 3 bases and J gave up 5 bases; unmatched junction bases: 2. The CDR3 covers 14 residues. Per germline, CDR1 PRHDT and CDR2 FYEKMQ (reference sequence).

Regarding this clone: With the read ending 3 residues before the CDR3 end, the germline J gene is used to fill in that end. The chain uses TRBV20-1 and TRBJ2-5; 9 bases are a match to TRBD1. Germline values: CDR1 DFQATT, CDR2 SNEGSKA (reference sequence). Germline trimming cut 2 bases from V and 5 bases from J; bases unmatched to any gene: 9. The CDR3 is made up of 15 amino acids. CDR3 sequence: CSARTGTGNRETQYF. The DNA read from the CDR3 is TGCAGTGCTAGAACCGGGACAGGGAATCGGGAGACC.

Note on this clone: The read terminates 3 residues ahead of where the CDR3 ends, so the germline J gene completes it. The genes are TRBV5-1 and TRBJ2-7, with D possibly being TRBD2 (6 bases). The CDR3 runs to 14 residues. Per germline, CDR1 SGHRS and CDR2 YFSETQ. V shed 0 bases and J shed 4 bases, with 11 bases lying between them. The CDR3 DNA, read in part, is TGCGCCAGCAGCTTGGATTCTAGCGCGTACGAG. This codes for CASSLDSSAYE. The full-length CDR3 reads as CASSLDSSAYEQYF.

Worth noting for this clone: Sequencing ends 3 residues short of the CDR3 end; the germline J gene provides the rest. V gene TRBV12-3 or TRBV12-4 combines with J gene TRBJ1-5, with 9 bases matching TRBD1. Trimming at V came to 5 bases and at J to 6 bases, leaving 8 bases not matched to a gene. There are 15 residues in the CDR3. CDR3 DNA, as far as it was read: TGTGCCAGCAGTCTATCAACAGGGGGCGGTCAGCCC. Its protein is CASSLSTGGGQP. The full CDR3 reads CASSLSTGGGQPQHF.

A word on this clone: The CDR3 goes on 3 residues after the read ends, and that part is filled in from the germline J gene. This sequence joins TRBV5-4 and TRBJ1-2, with D possibly matching TRBD1 (6 bases). The V end lost 0 bases, the J end lost 3 bases, and 12 bases lay between the germline ends. From germline, CDR1 is SGHNT and CDR2 YYREEE (reference sequence). This CDR3 spans 15 amino acids. The CDR3 sequence: CASSLDQGFDYGYTF. The covered CDR3 bases are TGTGCCAGCAGCTTGGACCAGGGGTTCGACTATGGC.

As concerns this clone: The read stops 3 residues short of the end of the CDR3; the missing end is completed from the germline J gene. V and J are TRBV20-1 and TRBJ2-3; D may be TRBD2 (6 bases). CDR1 and CDR2 (germline): DFQATT, SNEGSKA (reference sequence). CDR3 length equals 13 residues. V dropped 5 bases and J dropped 5 bases, with 14 bases sitting between them. CDR3 bases read: TGCAGTGCTCTTCTAGCGTCGGGAGATACG. Translation gives CSALLASGDT. The complete CDR3 reads CSALLASGDTQYF.

With respect to this clone: Sequencing ends 3 residues short of the CDR3 end; the germline J gene provides the rest. This rearrangement joins TRBV29-1 to TRBJ1-2, with D tentatively TRBD1 (5 bases). There are 12 residues in the CDR3. The V gene lost 1 base and the J gene lost 5 bases, with 8 bases spanning the gap. Germline V gene lookup returns CDR1 SQVTM and CDR2 ANQGSEA. The CDR3 region is CSVEGGAYGYTF. CDR3 DNA, as far as it was read: TGCAGCGTTGAAGGCGGGGCTTATGGC.

Turning to this clone: The observed sequence ends 3 residues before the CDR3 terminus, with the missing tail filled in from the germline J gene. V and J are TRBV20-1 and TRBJ2-5, with TRBD1 matching 8 bases. Losses at the gene ends were 2 bases for V and 5 bases for J; bases not matched to a gene: 4. Germline-derived CDR1 and CDR2 are DFQATT and SNEGSKA (reference sequence). This CDR3 has 13 residues. CDR3 region: CSARRQGRETQYF. The covered CDR3 bases are TGCAGTGCTAGACGACAGGGGAGGGAGACC.

For this clone: The read is 3 residues too short to cover the CDR3 end, so that end is filled in from the germline J gene. J is TRBJ2-5 and V is TRBV7-3, with D uncertain. V was pared by 7 bases and J by 3 bases, with 6 bases between. The CDR3 is made up of 11 amino acids. From germline, CDR1 is SGHTA and CDR2 FQGTGA. CDR3 amino acids: CASTLEETQYF. The CDR3 bases that were read are TGTGCCAGCACCCTTGAAGAGACC.

A word on this clone: The read terminates 3 residues before the CDR3 end, so the remaining end is supplied by the germline J gene. The chain joins TRBV6-2 or TRBV6-3 to TRBJ1-1; perhaps TRBD1 as D (6 bases). Looked up from germline, CDR1 is MNHEY and CDR2 is SVGEGT. The CDR3 runs to 15 residues. The ends were cut back, 2 bases at V and 2 bases at J, with 12 bases in the middle. CDR3 amino acids: CASSYAGALNTEAFF. The sequenced CDR3 bases are TGTGCCAGCAGTTACGCGGGGGCCCTAAACACTGAA.